The clone carrying this TCR beta chain was found many times. The antigen is undetermined. This entry is derived from a study of T cells in Graves' hyperthyroidism and ophthalmopathy. Patients with uncontrolled infections, other autoimmune diseases, pregnancy or lactation were excluded. V shed 5 bases and J 8 bases; nucleotides not matched to a gene: 9. Germline lookup yields CDR1 SGHTA and CDR2 FQGTGA. This CDR3 contains 15 residues. There were TCR beta CDR3 regions amplified from RNA transcripts. When the TCR CDR3 underwent first-round RT-PCR, the HTBI primer set was used. MiXCR was run by TCRdb on the multiplex PCR reads, yielding one entry per CDR3 protein. This sample has under 350,000 distinct CDR3 sequences, with 20% to 25% found just once. Findings and caveats of the study: Median prediction lead before ophthalmopathy onset was 6.5 to 7 months with the model.

V is TRBV7-3 and J is TRBJ2-1; 10 bases are a match to TRBD2. Sequencing was carried out using blood. The clonotype was recovered from a woman aged 45 to 65 with Graves' hyperthyroidism. The CDR3 sequence: CASSASGGAGDEQFF. CDR3 bases: TGTGCCAGCAGCGCCAGCGGGGGGGCCGGCGATGAGCAGTTCTTC.